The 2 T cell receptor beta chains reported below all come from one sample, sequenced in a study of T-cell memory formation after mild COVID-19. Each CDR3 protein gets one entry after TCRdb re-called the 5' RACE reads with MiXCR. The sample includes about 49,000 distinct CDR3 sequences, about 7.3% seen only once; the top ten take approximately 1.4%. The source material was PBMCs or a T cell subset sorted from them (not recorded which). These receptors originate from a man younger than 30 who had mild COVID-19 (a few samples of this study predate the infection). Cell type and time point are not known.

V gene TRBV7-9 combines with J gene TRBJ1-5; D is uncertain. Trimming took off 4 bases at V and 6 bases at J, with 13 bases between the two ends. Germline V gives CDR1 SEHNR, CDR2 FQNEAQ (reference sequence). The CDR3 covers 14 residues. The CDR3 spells CASSSLGTGQPQHF. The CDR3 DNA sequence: TGTGCCAGCAGCTCTCTAGGTACGGGTCAGCCCCAGCATTTT. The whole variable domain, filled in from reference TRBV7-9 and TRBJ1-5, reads DTGVSQNPRHKITKRGQNVTFRCDPISEHNRLYWYRQTLGQGPEFLTYFQNEAQLEKSRLLSDRFSAERPKGSFSTLEIQRTEQGDSAMYLCASSSLGTGQPQHFGDGTRLSIL.

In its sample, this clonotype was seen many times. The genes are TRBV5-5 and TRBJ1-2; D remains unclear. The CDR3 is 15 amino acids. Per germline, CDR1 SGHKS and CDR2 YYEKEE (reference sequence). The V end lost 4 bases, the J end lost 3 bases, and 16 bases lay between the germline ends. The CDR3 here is CASSPRGALDYGYTF. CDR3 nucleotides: TGTGCCAGCAGCCCCCGGGGTGCCCTGGACTATGGCTACACCTTC.